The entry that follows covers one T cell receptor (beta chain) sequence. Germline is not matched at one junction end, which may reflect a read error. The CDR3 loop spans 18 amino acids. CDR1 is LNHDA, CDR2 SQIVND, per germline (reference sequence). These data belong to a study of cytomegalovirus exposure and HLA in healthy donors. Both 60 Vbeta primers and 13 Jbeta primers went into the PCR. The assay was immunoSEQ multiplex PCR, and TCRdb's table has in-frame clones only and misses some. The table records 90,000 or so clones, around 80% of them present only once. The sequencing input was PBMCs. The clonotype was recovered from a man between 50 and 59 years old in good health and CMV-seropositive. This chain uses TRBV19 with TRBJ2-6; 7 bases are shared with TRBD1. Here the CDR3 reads CASSIKGQDLSGANGLTF. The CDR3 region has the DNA TGTGCCAGTAGTATTAAAGGACAGGACCTTTCTGGGGCCAACGGCCTGACTTTC.